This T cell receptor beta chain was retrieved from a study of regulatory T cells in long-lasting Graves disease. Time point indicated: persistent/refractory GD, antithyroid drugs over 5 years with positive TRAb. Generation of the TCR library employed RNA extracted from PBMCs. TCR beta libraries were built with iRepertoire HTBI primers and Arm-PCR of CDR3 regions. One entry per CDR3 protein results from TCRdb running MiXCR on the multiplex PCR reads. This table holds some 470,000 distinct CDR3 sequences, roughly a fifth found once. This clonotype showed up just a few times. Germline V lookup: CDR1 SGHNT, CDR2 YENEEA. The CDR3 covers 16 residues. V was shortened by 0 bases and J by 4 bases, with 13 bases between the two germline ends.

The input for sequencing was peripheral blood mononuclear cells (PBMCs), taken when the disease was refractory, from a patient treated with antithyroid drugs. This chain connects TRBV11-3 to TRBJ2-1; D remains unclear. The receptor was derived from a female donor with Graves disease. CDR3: CASSLDGTSLYNEQFF. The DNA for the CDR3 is TGTGCCAGCAGCTTAGATGGAACAAGTCTGTACAATGAGCAGTTCTTC.